This T cell receptor beta chain emerged from a study of shared T cell receptors in the human thymus. The CDR3 is 13 amino acids. The V gene's germline CDR1 is LNHNV and CDR2 YYDKDF (reference sequence). Between the trimmed V and J ends, which lost 0 bases and 9 bases, there was a span of 11 bases. Measured with immunoSEQ multiplex PCR; TCRdb has only the in-frame clones, and not every one. Among 600,000 to 900,000 clones listed, approximately 83% were seen once. These data are also associated with another study on human thymus T cells. That study adds: Resections from corrective heart surgery supplied the thymus tissue. What related research reported was that thymic repertoires overlapped highly among unrelated individuals.

The rearrangement uses TRBV15 and TRBJ1-1, with D maybe TRBD1 (5 bases). The source material was thymocytes. The sequence was obtained from a girl less than two years old with a congenital heart defect. CDR3 amino acids: CATSRDRGTKAFF. In DNA, the CDR3 is TGTGCCACCAGCAGAGATAGGGGAACAAAAGCTTTCTTT.